This TCR beta chain was sequenced during a study of high-grade serous ovarian cancer treatment subgroups. In the study overall: Samples averaged approximately 13,000 reads and several thousand unique TCR beta rearrangements.

This table comes from immunoSEQ multiplex PCR, and its TCRdb copy is limited to in-frame clones, with some not included. The table has roughly 10,000 clones, over 80% seen once; the top ten hold around 6.6%. Study-wide results and caveats: Only CDR3 was analyzed; CDR1 and CDR2 were not. Repertoire similarity ranged about 0.11 to 0.79 between tumors of one patient. Without spatial data, bulk sequencing limits insight into HGSC tumor diversity.

Germline CDR1 LGHNA, CDR2 YNFKEQ. V was clipped by 0 bases and J by 5 bases, with 11 bases between them. The CDR3 covers 14 residues. About this clone: Its antigen is still unknown.

Tumor samples were taken before definitive surgery or chemotherapy. The TCR comes from a human donor with high-grade serous ovarian cancer. The sequenced sample was tumor tissue. The chain couples TRBV4-2 to TRBJ2-7; D ambiguous. In nucleotides, the CDR3 is TGTGCCAGCAGCCAAGAAAAAGGGCGCCACGAGCAGTACTTC. Protein: CASSQEKGRHEQYF.